This is a list of T cell receptor beta chains from one sample in a study of identical twins. In TCRdb, the 5' RACE reads were re-called with MiXCR into one record per CDR3 protein. The sample has under 500,000 distinct CDR3 sequences, 14% seen once; the top ten hold 0.98%. This same sample was also taken into another study, of yellow fever vaccine responses in identical twins.

Input material: CD4+ T cells sorted from blood. Receptor source: a woman aged 18-29 years in good health. Each CDR3 is given with its conserved first and last residue. A D gene is named only where the DNA matches it firmly. Only some rows state a clone size, as once, few, many or a class for expanded clones.

CASSHGGQFTDTQYF | TGTGCCAGCAGTCACGGGGGACAATTCACAGATACGCAGTATTTT | TRBJ2-3 | few | TRBV6-5 | . | 15
CASSLGGDEKLFF | TGTGCCAGCAGTTTAGGGGGGGATGAAAAACTGTTTTTT | TRBJ1-4 | . | TRBV12-3/TRBV12-4 | . | 13
CASSGTGTYEQFF | TGTGCCAGCAGCGGGACAGGGACGTATGAGCAGTTCTTC | TRBJ2-1 | few | TRBV12-3/TRBV12-4 | TRBD1 | 13
CASSRLRGGDTQYF | TGTGCCAGCAGCCGCTTAAGAGGAGGAGATACGCAGTATTTT | TRBJ2-3 | few | TRBV3-1 | . | 14
CATSDRIGFAGNEQFF | TGTGCCACCAGTGACCGGATCGGGTTCGCTGGGAATGAGCAGTTCTTC | TRBJ2-1 | . | TRBV24-1 | . | 16
CASSLSPGQGRAQPQHF | TGTGCCAGCAGCTTATCACCGGGACAGGGTAGGGCTCAGCCCCAGCATTTT | TRBJ1-5 | few | TRBV12-3/TRBV12-4 | TRBD1 | 17
CASSSDPNEKLFF | TGCGCCAGCAGCTCTGACCCTAATGAAAAACTGTTTTTT | TRBJ1-4 | few | TRBV5-1 | . | 13
CSARTDPSTDTQYF | TGCAGTGCTAGAACCGATCCTAGCACAGATACGCAGTATTTT | TRBJ2-3 | many | TRBV20-1 | . | 14
CASSSPLSGYTF | TGTGCCAGCAGTTCCCCTCTGAGCGGCTACACCTTC | TRBJ1-2 | . | TRBV28 | . | 12
CASSSRTSGQGPDTQYF | TGTGCCAGCAGTTCCCGGACTAGCGGGCAGGGTCCAGATACGCAGTATTTT | TRBJ2-3 | . | TRBV28 | TRBD2 | 17
CASSATIPGAVVYEQYF | TGTGCCAGCAGCGCGACGATTCCAGGGGCGGTAGTCTACGAGCAGTACTTC | TRBJ2-7 | . | TRBV9 | . | 17
CASSLGSGRDNEQFF | TGCGCCAGCAGCTTGGGGAGCGGCAGGGACAATGAGCAGTTCTTC | TRBJ2-1 | many | TRBV5-1 | . | 15
CASSKGREGYTF | TGTGCCAGCAGCAAGGGAAGGGAGGGCTACACCTTC | TRBJ1-2 | . | TRBV12-3/TRBV12-4 | . | 12
CASSTGGDTQYF | TGTGCCAGCTCAACCGGGGGAGATACGCAGTATTTT | TRBJ2-3 | . | TRBV18 | . | 12
CASSPGIATQYF | TGTGCCAGCAGCCCTGGAATAGCGACCCAGTACTTC | TRBJ2-5 | . | TRBV2 | . | 12
CSAKPPGGGSYEQYF | TGCAGTGCTAAACCCCCCGGCGGGGGGTCCTACGAGCAGTACTTC | TRBJ2-7 | many | TRBV20-1 | TRBD2 | 15
CSARPTSGTYNEQFF | TGCAGTGCTAGGCCCACTAGCGGGACCTACAATGAGCAGTTCTTC | TRBJ2-1 | few | TRBV20-1 | TRBD2 | 15
CASSRPGQDTYEQYF | TGTGCCAGCAGCCGACCGGGACAGGATACCTACGAGCAGTACTTC | TRBJ2-7 | many | TRBV7-8 | TRBD1 | 15
CSASLPAGVGTDTQYF | TGCAGTGCTAGCCTACCAGCGGGAGTGGGCACAGATACGCAGTATTTT | TRBJ2-3 | . | TRBV20-1 | TRBD2 | 16
CASSKGPHRDPPLLAKNIQYF | TGTGCCAGCAGCAAAGGACCCCATCGGGACCCGCCCTTACTAGCCAAAAACATTCAGTACTTC | TRBJ2-4 | . | TRBV21-1 | . | 21
CASSQLTSGTYEQYF | TGTGCCAGCAGCCAATTAACTTCGGGAACCTACGAGCAGTACTTC | TRBJ2-7 | few | TRBV16 | . | 15
CASSIRGLAYNEQFF | TGTGCCAGTAGTATTAGGGGACTAGCCTACAATGAGCAGTTCTTC | TRBJ2-1 | . | TRBV19 | TRBD2 | 15